This TCR beta chain originates from a study of blood T cell repertoires in COVID-19. Looking at the study overall: The United States, Italy and Spain were the sources of the acute and convalescent COVID-19 samples. The analysed material was cDNA or gDNA that came from T cells, B-cell-depleted T cells, or PBMCs.

Study processing details: From reference gene primer amplification, estimates of nucleated cell counts were derived. Using immunoSEQ multiplex PCR, the repertoire was profiled, and TCRdb retains in-frame clones only, with some absent. The DNA was the basis for D and trimming; V, J and clone size are from that table. The data show about 90,000 clones, with around three quarters seen just once and about a tenth held by the top ten. Germline loops: CDR1 MDHEN, CDR2 SYDVKM. With 3 bases removed from V and 11 bases from J, the gap between germline ends came to 5 bases. CDR3 length: 11 residues. The sample comprised peripheral blood. The clonotype was recovered from a woman aged 70 to 79 with acute or convalescent COVID-19. V gene TRBV28 combines with J gene TRBJ1-6; D gene ambiguous. The chain's CDR3 is CASSFKPPLHF. In nucleotides, the CDR3 is TGTGCCAGCAGTTTCAAGCCACCCCTCCACTTT.